Following are 8 T cell receptor beta chains from one sample sequenced in a study of T-cell reconstitution after alpha-beta-depleted transplantation in children. Preparation of the TCRbeta library was carried out with unique molecular identifiers. TCRdb itself ran the PCR reads through MiXCR, one entry per CDR3 protein. The table records some 350,000 distinct CDR3 sequences, approximately 10% of them present only once. The material sequenced was PBMCs from the stem cell graft donor, taken from the stem cell graft. Receptors were obtained from a human donor who donated a stem cell graft to a child with acute lymphoblastic leukemia.

The V call is TRBV11-1, the J call TRBJ2-5; 10 bases are shared with TRBD1. The J segment lost 7 bases and the V segment lost 6 bases, leaving 20 bases of the junction unmatched. Germline V gene sequence: CDR1 SGHAT, CDR2 FQDESV (reference sequence). CDR3 size: 18 residues. The CDR3 is CASSSTLDRGRGAGTQYF. Written as DNA, the CDR3 is TGTGCCAGCAGTTCAACCCTCGACAGGGGGCGTGGGGCAGGGACCCAGTACTTC. The full variable domain, rest sourced from reference TRBV11-1 and TRBJ2-5, is EAEVAQSPRYKITEKSQAVAFWCDPISGHATLYWYRQILGQGPELLVQFQDESVVDDSQLPKDRFSAERLKGVDSTLKIQPAELGDSAMYLCASSSTLDRGRGAGTQYFGPGTRLLVL.

This clonotype was seen a handful of times. The CDR3 here is CASSFNLRDTKSNTEAFF. In nucleotides, the CDR3 is TGTGCCAGCAGCTTCAACCTCCGGGACACGAAGTCGAACACTGAAGCTTTCTTT. The V call is TRBV7-6, the J call TRBJ1-1; perhaps TRBD1 as D (6 bases). Between the trimmed V and J ends, which lost 3 bases and 1 base, there was a span of 21 bases. CDR1 is SGHVS and CDR2 is FNYEAQ in the germline V gene. The CDR3 spans 18 residues.

The sample holds many counts of this clonotype. The chain employs TRBV7-2 and TRBJ2-5, with a possible D match to TRBD2 (7 bases). Trimming stripped 1 base from V and 2 bases from J, with 14 bases between. Germline values: CDR1 SGHTA, CDR2 FQGNSA. The CDR3 is 16 residues long. Written as DNA, the CDR3 is TGTGCCAGCAGCTTAGGAGAGGGAGGGGGACAAGAGACCCAGTACTTC. Amino acid sequence: CASSLGEGGGQETQYF.

This clonotype was seen at least ten times. The chain couples TRBV12-3 or TRBV12-4 to TRBJ2-1, with 7 bases fitting TRBD2. The CDR3 extends over 14 amino acids. The trim removed 2 bases at V and 5 bases at J, leaving 3 bases unmatched. As DNA, the CDR3 is TGTGCCAGCAGTTTATGGGAGGGGAACAATGAGCAGTTCTTC. It yields the protein CASSLWEGNNEQFF.

In its sample, this clonotype was seen many times. The rearrangement uses TRBV27 and TRBJ2-7; the match to TRBD2 covers 7 bases. CDR1 is MNHEY, CDR2 SMNVEV, per germline (reference sequence). Unmatched junction bases numbered 6, after V lost 6 bases and J lost 1 base. The CDR3 extends over 14 amino acids. CDR3 region: CASRLGTTSYEQYF. The CDR3 DNA follows: TGTGCCAGCAGACTCGGGACTACTTCCTACGAGCAGTACTTC.

The genes are TRBV4-2 and TRBJ2-1; no reliable D call. Trimming stripped 3 bases from V and 0 bases from J, with 12 bases between. The CDR3 totals 16 residues. The germline V gene has CDR1 LGHNA and CDR2 YNFKEQ. The CDR3 is CASSHHSGDSYNEQFF. The CDR3 DNA reads TGTGCCAGCAGCCATCACAGTGGAGACTCCTACAATGAGCAGTTCTTC.

At least ten counts were recorded for this clonotype. The J gene is TRBJ2-3, the V gene TRBV7-8, with D perhaps TRBD2 (5 bases). The CDR3 loop spans 13 amino acids. V lost 8 bases and J 2 bases, leaving 11 bases between the germline ends. Germline loops: CDR1 SGHVS, CDR2 FQNEAQ. CDR3 in DNA: TGTGCCAGCCGGGGTATATACACAGATACGCAGTATTTT. Encoded protein: CASRGIYTDTQYF.

In DNA, the CDR3 is TGTGCCAGCTCCCCCGAAGGGCAGGGGAAAGCTTTCTTT. It codes for CASSPEGQGKAFF. This chain links TRBV18 with TRBJ1-1; D perhaps matches TRBD1 (6 bases). Germline CDR1 reads KGHSH; CDR2 reads LQKENI. The CDR3 has 13 residues. Between the trimmed V and J ends, which lost 6 bases and 9 bases, there was a span of 17 bases.